This T cell receptor (beta chain) was recorded in a study of T cell responses to AZD1222 COVID-19 vaccine. General study findings and limits: Across the whole spike, CD4 TCRs peaked at regions 160-218 and 743-854. Reportedly, nearly half of unique spike TCRs recognized epitopes outside B.1.351/B.1.1.7 mutations.

The CDR3 spans 15 residues. Trimming cost V 1 base and J 8 bases, with 17 bases left between them. Germline assignment: CDR1 SEHNR and CDR2 FQNEAQ (reference sequence). A note on this clone: Its specificity is not known.

Method: immunoSEQ multiplex PCR; TCRdb's copy keeps in-frame clones and lacks some. The top ten clones hold 3% to 4% of a sample with 100,000 or so clones, around 87% of them seen once. This specimen was peripheral blood, taken on day 0 of AZD1222 vaccination. The sequence came from an adult in good health. The rearrangement uses TRBV7-9 and TRBJ1-2, with D uncertain. The DNA of the CDR3 is TGTGCCAGCAGCTTAGTTTCCGGGCCTCCGAAGGGCTACACCTTC. This gives the protein CASSLVSGPPKGYTF.